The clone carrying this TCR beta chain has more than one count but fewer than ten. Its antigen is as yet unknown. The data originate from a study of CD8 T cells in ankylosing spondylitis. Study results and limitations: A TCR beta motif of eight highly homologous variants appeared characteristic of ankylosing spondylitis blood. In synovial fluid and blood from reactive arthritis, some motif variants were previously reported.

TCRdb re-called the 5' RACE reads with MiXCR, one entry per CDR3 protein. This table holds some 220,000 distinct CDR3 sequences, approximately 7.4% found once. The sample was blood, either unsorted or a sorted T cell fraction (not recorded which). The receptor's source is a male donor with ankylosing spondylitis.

The CDR3 DNA follows: TGTGCCAGCAGTTCTGGGACAGGGGTACACTACGAGCAGTACTTC. This gives the protein CASSSGTGVHYEQYF. The genes are TRBV6-5 and TRBJ2-7; 10 nucleotides line up with TRBD1. The CDR3 sequence is 15 residues long. Germline CDR1 is MNHEY and CDR2 is SVGAGI. V gave up 4 bases and J gave up 3 bases; unmatched junction bases: 6.